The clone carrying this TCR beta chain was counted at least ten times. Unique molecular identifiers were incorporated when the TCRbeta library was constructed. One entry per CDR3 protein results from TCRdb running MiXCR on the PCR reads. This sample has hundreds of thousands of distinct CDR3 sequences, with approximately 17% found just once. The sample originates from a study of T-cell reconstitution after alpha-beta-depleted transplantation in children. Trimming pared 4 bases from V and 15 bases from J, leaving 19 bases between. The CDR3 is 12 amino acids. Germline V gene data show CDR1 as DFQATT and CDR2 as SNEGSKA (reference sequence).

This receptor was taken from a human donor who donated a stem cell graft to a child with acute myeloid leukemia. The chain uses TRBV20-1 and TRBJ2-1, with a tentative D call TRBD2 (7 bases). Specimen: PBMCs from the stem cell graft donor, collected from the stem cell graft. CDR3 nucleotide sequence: TGCAGTGCTATGATGGAGGGGGGGCCGAGGTTCTTC. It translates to CSAMMEGGPRFF.